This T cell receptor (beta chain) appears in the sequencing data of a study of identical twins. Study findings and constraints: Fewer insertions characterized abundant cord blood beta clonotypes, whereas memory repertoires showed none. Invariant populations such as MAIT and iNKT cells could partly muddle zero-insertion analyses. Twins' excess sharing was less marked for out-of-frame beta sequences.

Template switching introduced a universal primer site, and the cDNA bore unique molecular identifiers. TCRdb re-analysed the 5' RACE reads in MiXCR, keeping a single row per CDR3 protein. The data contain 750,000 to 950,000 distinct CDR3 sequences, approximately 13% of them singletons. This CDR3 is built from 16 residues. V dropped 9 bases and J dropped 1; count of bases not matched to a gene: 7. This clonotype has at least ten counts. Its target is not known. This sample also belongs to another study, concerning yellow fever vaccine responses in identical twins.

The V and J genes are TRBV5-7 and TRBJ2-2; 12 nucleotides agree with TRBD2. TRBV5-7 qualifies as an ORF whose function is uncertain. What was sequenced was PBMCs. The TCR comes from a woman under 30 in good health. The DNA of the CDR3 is TGTGCCACCCCGACTAGCGGGAGTTGGAACACCGGGGAGCTGTTTTTT. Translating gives CATPTSGSWNTGELFF.